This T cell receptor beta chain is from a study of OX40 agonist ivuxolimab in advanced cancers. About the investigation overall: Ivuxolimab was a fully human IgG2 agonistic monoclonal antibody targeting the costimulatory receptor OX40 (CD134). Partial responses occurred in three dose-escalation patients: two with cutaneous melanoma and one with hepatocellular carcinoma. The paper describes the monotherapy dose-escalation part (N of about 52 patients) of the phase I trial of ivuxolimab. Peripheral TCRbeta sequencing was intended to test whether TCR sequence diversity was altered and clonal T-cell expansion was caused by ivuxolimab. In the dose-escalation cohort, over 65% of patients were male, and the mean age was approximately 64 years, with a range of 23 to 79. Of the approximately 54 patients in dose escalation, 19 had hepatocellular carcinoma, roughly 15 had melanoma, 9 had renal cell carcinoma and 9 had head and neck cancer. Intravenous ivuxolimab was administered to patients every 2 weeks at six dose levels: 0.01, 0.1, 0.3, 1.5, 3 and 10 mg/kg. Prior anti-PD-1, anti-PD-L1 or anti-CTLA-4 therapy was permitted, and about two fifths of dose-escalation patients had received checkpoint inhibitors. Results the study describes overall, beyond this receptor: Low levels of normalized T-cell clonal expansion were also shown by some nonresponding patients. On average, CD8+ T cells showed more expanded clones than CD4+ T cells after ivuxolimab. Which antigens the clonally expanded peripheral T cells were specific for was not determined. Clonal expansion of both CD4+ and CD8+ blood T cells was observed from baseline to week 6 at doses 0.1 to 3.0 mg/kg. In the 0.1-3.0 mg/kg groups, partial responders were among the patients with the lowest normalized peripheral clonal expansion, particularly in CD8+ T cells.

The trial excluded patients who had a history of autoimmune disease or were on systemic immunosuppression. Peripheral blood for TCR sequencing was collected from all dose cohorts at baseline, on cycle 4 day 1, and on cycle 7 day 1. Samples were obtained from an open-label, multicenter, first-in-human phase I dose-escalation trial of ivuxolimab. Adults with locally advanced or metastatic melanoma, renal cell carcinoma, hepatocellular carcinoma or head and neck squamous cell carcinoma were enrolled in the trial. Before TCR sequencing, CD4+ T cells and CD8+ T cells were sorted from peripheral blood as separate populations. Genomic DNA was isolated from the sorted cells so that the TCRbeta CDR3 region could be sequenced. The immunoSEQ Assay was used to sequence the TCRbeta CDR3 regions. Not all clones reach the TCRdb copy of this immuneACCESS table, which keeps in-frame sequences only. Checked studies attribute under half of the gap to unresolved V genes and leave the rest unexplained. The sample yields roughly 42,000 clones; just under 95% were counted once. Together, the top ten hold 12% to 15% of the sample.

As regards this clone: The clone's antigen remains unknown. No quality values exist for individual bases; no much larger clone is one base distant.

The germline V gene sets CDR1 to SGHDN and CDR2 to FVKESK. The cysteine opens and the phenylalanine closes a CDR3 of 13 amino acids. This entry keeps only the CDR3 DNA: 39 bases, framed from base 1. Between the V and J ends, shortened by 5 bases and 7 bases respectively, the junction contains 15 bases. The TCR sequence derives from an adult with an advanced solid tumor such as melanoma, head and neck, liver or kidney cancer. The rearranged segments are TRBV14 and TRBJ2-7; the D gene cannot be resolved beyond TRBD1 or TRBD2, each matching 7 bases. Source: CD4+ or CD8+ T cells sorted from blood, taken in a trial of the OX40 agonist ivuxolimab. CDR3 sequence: CASSDAGGDEQYF. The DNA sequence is TGTGCCAGCAGCGACGCAGGGGGGGATGAGCAGTACTTC.